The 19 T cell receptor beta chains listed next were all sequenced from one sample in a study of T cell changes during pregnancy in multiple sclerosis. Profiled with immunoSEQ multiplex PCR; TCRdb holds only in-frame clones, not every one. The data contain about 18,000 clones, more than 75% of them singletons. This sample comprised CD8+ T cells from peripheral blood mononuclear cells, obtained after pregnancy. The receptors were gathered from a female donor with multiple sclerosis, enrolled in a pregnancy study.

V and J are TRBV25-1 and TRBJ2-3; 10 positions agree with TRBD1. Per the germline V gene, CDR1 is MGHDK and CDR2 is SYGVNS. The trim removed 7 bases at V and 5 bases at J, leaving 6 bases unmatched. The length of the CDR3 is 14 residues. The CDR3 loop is CASTGQGIEDTQYF. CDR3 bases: TGTGCCAGCACGGGACAGGGGATAGAAGATACGCAGTATTTT.

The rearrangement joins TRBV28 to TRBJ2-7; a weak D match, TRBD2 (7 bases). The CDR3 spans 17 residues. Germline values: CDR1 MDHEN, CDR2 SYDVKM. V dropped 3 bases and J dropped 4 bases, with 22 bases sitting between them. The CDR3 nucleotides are TGTGCCAGCAGTTTTTTACATGGGGGGGCGCATAGGTACGAGCAGTACTTC. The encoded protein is CASSFLHGGAHRYEQYF.

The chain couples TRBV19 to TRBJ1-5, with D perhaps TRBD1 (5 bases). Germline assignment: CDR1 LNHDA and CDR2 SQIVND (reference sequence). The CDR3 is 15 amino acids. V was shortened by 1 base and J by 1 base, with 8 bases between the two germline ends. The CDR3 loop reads CASSIGDSSNQPQHF. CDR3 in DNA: TGTGCCAGTAGTATAGGGGACTCCAGCAATCAGCCCCAGCATTTT.

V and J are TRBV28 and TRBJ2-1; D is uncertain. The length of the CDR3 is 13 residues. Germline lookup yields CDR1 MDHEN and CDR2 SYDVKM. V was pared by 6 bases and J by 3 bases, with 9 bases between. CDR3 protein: CASRPSGYNEQFF. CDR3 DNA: TGTGCCAGCAGACCCAGTGGCTACAATGAGCAGTTCTTC. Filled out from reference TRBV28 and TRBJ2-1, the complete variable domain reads DVKVTQSSRYLVKRTGEKVFLECVQDMDHENMFWYRQDPGLGLRLIYFSYDVKMKEKGDIPEGYSVSREKKERFSLILESASTNQTSMYLCASRPSGYNEQFFGPGTRLTVL.

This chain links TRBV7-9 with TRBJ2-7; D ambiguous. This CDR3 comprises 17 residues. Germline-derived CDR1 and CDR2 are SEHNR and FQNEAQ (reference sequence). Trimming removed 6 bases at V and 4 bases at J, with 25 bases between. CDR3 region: CASSPQEGTPEEYEQYF. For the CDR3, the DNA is TGTGCCAGCAGTCCTCAGGAAGGCACCCCAGAAGAATACGAGCAGTACTTC.

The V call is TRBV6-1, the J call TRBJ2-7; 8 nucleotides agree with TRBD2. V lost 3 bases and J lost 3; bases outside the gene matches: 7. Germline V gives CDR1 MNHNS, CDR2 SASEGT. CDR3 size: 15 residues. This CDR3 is CASSDGAGGVYEQYF. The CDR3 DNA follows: TGTGCCAGCAGTGATGGGGCGGGGGGTGTCTACGAGCAGTACTTC.

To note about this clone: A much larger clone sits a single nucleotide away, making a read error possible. This chain's CDR3 is CASSLEGTYEQYF. For the CDR3, the DNA is TGTGCCAGCAGTTTAGAGGGTACCTACGAGCAGTACTTC. The chain combines TRBV6-1 with TRBJ2-7, with D possibly being TRBD2 (5 bases). CDR1 and CDR2 from the germline V gene are MNHNS and SASEGT. The CDR3 covers 13 residues. V lost 5 bases, J lost 2 bases, and 10 bases lay in between.

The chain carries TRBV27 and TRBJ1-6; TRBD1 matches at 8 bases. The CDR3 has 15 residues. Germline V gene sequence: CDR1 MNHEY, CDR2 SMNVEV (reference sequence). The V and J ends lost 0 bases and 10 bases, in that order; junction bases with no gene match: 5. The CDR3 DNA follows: TGTGCCAGCAGTTTATCCCCAGGGGGCACCTCACCCCTCCACTTT. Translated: CASSLSPGGTSPLHF.

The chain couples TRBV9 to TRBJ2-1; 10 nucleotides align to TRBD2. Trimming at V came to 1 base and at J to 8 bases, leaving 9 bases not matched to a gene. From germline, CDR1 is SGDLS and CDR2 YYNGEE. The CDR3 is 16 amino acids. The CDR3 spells CASSVNLAGDGHEQFF. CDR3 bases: TGTGCCAGCAGCGTAAACCTAGCGGGGGACGGGCATGAGCAGTTCTTC.

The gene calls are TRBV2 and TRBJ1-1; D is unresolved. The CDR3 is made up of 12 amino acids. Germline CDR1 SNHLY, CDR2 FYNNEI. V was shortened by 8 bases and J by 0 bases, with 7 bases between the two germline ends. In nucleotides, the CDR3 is TGTGCCAGCCACGGGGTGAACACTGAAGCTTTCTTT. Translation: CASHGVNTEAFF.

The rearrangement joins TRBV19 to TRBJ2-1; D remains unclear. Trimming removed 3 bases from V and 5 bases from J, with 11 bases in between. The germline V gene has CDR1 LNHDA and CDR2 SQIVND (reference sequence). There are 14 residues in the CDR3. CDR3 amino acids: CASSIIGYDNEQFF. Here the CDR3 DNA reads TGTGCCAGTAGTATCATCGGGTACGACAATGAGCAGTTCTTC.

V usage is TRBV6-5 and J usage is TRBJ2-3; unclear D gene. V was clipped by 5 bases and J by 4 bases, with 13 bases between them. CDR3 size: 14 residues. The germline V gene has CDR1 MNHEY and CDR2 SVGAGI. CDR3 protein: CASSPETTSDTQYF. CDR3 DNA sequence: TGTGCCAGCAGTCCAGAGACGACATCAGATACGCAGTATTTT.

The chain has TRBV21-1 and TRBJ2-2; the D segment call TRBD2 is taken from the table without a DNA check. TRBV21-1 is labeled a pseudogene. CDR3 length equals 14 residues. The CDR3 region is CASSGGTETGELFF. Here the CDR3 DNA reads TGTGCCAGCAGCGGCGGGACCGAGACCGGGGAGCTGTTTTTT.

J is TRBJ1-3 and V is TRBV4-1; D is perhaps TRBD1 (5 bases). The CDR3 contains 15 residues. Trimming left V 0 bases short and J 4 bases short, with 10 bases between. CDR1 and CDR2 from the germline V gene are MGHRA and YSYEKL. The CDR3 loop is CASSQEWGVGNTIYF. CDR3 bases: TGCGCCAGCAGCCAAGAATGGGGGGTCGGAAACACCATATATTTT.

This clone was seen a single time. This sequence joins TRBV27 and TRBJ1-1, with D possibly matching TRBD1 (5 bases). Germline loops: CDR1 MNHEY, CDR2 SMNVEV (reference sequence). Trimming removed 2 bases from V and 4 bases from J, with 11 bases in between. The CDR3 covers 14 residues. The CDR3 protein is CASSLISGTTEAFF. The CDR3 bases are TGTGCCAGCAGTTTAATTAGCGGGACCACTGAAGCTTTCTTT.

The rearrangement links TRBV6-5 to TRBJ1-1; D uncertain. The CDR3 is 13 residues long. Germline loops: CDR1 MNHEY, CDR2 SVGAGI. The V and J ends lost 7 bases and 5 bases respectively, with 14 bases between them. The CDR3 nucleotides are TGTGCCAGCAACGCCCATCCCGGGACTGAAGCTTTCTTT. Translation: CASNAHPGTEAFF.

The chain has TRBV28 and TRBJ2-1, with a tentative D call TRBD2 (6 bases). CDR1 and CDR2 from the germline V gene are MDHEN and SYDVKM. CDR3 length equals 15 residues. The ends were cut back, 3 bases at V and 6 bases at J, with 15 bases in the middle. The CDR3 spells CASSFRRWGVNEQFF. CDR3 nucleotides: TGTGCCAGCAGTTTCAGAAGGTGGGGGGTCAATGAGCAGTTCTTC.

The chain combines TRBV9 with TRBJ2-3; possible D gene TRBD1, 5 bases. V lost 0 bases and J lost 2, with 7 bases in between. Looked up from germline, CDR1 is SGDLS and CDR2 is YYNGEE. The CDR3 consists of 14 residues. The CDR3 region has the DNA TGTGCCAGCAGCGTAGAGGGGTACACAGATACGCAGTATTTT. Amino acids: CASSVEGYTDTQYF.

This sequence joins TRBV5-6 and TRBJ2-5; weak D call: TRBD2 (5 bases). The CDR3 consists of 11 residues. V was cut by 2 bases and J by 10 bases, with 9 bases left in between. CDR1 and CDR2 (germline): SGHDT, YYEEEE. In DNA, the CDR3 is TGTGCCAGCAGCTTCAAGGAGGACCAGTACTTC. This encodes CASSFKEDQYF.